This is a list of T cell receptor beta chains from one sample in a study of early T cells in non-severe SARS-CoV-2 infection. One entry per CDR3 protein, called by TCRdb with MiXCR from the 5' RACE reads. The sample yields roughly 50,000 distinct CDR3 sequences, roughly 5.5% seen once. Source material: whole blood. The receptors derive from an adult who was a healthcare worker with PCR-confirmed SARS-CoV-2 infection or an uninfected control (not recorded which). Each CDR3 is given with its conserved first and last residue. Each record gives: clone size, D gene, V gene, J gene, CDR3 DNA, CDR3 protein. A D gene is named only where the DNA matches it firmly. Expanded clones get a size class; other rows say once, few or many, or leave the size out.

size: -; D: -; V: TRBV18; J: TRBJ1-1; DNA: TGTGCCAGCTCACCATTGAACAGTCCATTGAACACTGAAGCTTTCTTT; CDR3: CASSPLNSPLNTEAFF
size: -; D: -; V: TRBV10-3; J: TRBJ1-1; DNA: TGTGCCATCAGTGAGATCGGCCTCCTCACTGAAGCTTTCTTT; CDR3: CAISEIGLLTEAFF
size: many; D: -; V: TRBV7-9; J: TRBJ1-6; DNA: TGTGCCAGCAGCTCGGGGATCGGCAATAATTCACCCCTCCACTTT; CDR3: CASSSGIGNNSPLHF
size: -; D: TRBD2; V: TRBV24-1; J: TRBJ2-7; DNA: TGTGCCACCCCTACCCCTATAGCGGGAATACTACGAAAGCAGTACTTC; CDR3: CATPTPIAGILRKQYF
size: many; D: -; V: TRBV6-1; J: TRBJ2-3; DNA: TGTGCCAGCAGTGAACAGCTCGGGAGCACAGATACGCAGTATTTT; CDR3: CASSEQLGSTDTQYF
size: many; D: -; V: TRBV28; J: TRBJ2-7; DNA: TGTGCCAGCACCCTAGATCCGGGGGCGTCCGAGCAGTACTTC; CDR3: CASTLDPGASEQYF
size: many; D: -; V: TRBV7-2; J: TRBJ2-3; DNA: TGTGCCAGCAGCCACGTTCCCCCCAAGGGTACGCAGTATTTT; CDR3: CASSHVPPKGTQYF
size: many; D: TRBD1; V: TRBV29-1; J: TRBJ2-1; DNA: TGCAGCGTTGAACGGGACAGGAACTACAATGAGCAGTTCTTC; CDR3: CSVERDRNYNEQFF
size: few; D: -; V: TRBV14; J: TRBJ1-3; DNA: TGTGCCAGCGCTCGGGACTCTGGAAACACCATATATTTT; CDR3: CASARDSGNTIYF
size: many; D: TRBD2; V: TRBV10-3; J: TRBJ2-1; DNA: TGTGCCAGTCTCCCTGGCGGGAGGGCCGGCAATGAGCAGTTCTTC; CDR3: CASLPGGRAGNEQFF
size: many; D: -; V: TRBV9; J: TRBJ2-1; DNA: TGTGCCAGCAGCGTAGAGGGTCAATTCCATGAGCAGTTCTTC; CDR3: CASSVEGQFHEQFF
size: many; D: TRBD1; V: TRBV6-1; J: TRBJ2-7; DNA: TGTGCCAGCAGTGCTCCTTGGGCGACAGGGACCTACGAGCAGTACTTC; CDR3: CASSAPWATGTYEQYF
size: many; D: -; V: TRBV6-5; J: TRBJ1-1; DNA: TGTGCCAGCAGTTACTCTGCAGGGGCGGGGAACACTGAAGCTTTCTTT; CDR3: CASSYSAGAGNTEAFF
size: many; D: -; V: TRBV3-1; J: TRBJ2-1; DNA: TGTGCCAGCAGCCCGCCCCGGACGGCCTACAATGAGCAGTTCTTC; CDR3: CASSPPRTAYNEQFF
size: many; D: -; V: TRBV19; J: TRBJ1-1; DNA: TGTGCCAGTAGTGGGGGCGAGATAAACACTGAAGCTTTCTTT; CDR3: CASSGGEINTEAFF
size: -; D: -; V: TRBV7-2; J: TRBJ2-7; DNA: TGTGCCAGCAGCTCCGGACGAGGGCCTTCCACCTACGAGCAGTACTTC; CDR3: CASSSGRGPSTYEQYF
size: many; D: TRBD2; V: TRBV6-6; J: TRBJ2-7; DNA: TGTGCCAGCAGTTACAGTGCGGGAGATCTTGACGAGCAGTACTTC; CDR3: CASSYSAGDLDEQYF
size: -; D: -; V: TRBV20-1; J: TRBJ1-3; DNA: TGCAGTGCTAGATCTGGGGACTCTGGAAACACCATATATTTT; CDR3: CSARSGDSGNTIYF
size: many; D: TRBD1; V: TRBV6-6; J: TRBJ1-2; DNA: TGTGCCAGCAGTCGCACCGGACAGGGGGCAAGCTCTGGCTACACCTTC; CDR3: CASSRTGQGASSGYTF
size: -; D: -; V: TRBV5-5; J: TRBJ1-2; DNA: TGTGCCAGCAGCTTGGCCACCCGATGGGGGTCTGATGGCTACACCTTC; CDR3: CASSLATRWGSDGYTF
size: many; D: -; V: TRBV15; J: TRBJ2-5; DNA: TGTGCCACCCTACCTCGACTAGAGTCAGGGACCCAGTACTTC; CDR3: CATLPRLESGTQYF
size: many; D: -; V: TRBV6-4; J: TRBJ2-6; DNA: TGTGCCAGCAGTGAGCCGGGCTCTGGGGCCAACGTCCTGACTTTC; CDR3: CASSEPGSGANVLTF
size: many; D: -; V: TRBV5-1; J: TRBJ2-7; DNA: TGCGCCAGCAGCTCGGACCCGTTGATCTACGAGCAGTACTTC; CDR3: CASSSDPLIYEQYF
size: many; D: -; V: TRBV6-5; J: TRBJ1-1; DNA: TGTGCCACTAAAAGGAACACTGAAGCTTTCTTT; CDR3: CATKRNTEAFF
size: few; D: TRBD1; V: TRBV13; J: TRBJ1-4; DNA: TGTGCCAGCAGCCGCAGACAGGGTGGGGAAAAACTGTTTTTT; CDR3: CASSRRQGGEKLFF
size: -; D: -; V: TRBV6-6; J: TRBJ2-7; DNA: TGTGCCAGCAGTTATGCGGAATCCTACGAGCAGTACTTC; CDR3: CASSYAESYEQYF